These T cell receptor beta chains were read from a single sample in a study of molecular identifiers for immune sequencing clone quantification. MiXCR, run by TCRdb on the PCR reads, gives a single entry per CDR3 protein. The data show 600,000 to 650,000 distinct CDR3 sequences, around 20% seen once. The sequencing input was naive CD8+ T cells from blood, with Jurkat cell RNA spiked in. Source of these receptors: a human donor in good health. Some libraries in this study had Jurkat cell RNA spiked in. Both conserved end residues are part of each CDR3. The order of the fields is CDR3 length, D gene, J gene, V gene, clone size, CDR3 DNA, CDR3 protein. The D gene is left open where the match is weak. Clone size is shown for a subset of rows, as once, few, many or a class of expanded clone.

>15|-|TRBJ2-1|TRBV28|-
TGTGCCAGCAGTTTAAGGCGGAGCTCCTACAATGAGCAGTTCTTC
CASSLRRSSYNEQFF
>15|-|TRBJ1-1|TRBV20-1|many
TGCAGTGCTAGAGATATTGAGGTCCCGGGGGCGGAGGCTTTCTTT
CSARDIEVPGAEAFF
>13|TRBD2|TRBJ2-1|TRBV19|few
TGTGCCAGTAGGGGACTAGCGTGGGATGAGCAGTTCTTC
CASRGLAWDEQFF
>14|-|TRBJ2-5|TRBV7-9|many
TGTGCCAGCAGCTCCACAGGCAATCCCCCCGCCCAGTACTTC
CASSSTGNPPAQYF
>13|TRBD1|TRBJ1-1|TRBV24-1|-
TGTGCCACCAGTGATTGGACAGGCGAGGGAGCTTTCTTT
CATSDWTGEGAFF
>17|-|TRBJ1-1|TRBV5-6|many
TGTGCCAGCAGCTTAGGGACGGCTGCCCCAGGACTCACTGAAGCTTTCTTT
CASSLGTAAPGLTEAFF
>15|-|TRBJ2-3|TRBV4-1|many
TGCGCCAGCAGCCAAGAATGGCGAGGCACAGATACGCAGTATTTT
CASSQEWRGTDTQYF
>16|-|TRBJ2-3|TRBV5-3|-
TGTGCCAGCAGCTTGGATGGGGACCTAAGGAGAGATACGCAGTATTTT
CASSLDGDLRRDTQYF
>19|TRBD1|TRBJ1-5|TRBV28|-
TGTGCCAGCAGTAAATACCGGGACAGGGGGCTGGGGCTGAGTCAGCCCCAGCATTTT
CASSKYRDRGLGLSQPQHF
>13|-|TRBJ2-2|TRBV27|many
TGTGCCAGTTCTATTATGAACACCGGGGAGCTGTTTTTT
CASSIMNTGELFF
>15|-|TRBJ1-1|TRBV7-2|many
TGTGCCAGCAGCTTAGTCTTGGGGGCGTCGGATGAAGCTTTCTTT
CASSLVLGASDEAFF
>15|-|TRBJ1-2|TRBV29-1|many
TGCAGCGTTGAAGGGGGCAGGCCGTACCCCTATGGCTACACCTTC
CSVEGGRPYPYGYTF
>18|TRBD2|TRBJ2-3|TRBV28|many
TGTGCCAGCAGTTTAGGGTCTAGCGGGAGGGGATTCACAGATACGCAGTATTTT
CASSLGSSGRGFTDTQYF
>16|-|TRBJ1-5|TRBV6-1|many
TGTGCCAGCAGTGAAGCGCGAAGATACCTCAATCAGCCCCAGCATTTT
CASSEARRYLNQPQHF
>13|-|TRBJ1-5|TRBV7-9|many
TGTGCCAGCAGCCCGGGTCCGAGTCAGCCCCAGCATTTT
CASSPGPSQPQHF
>15|TRBD1|TRBJ2-2|TRBV5-6|-
TGTGCCAGCAGCTTGAGCGGACAGGGGGCCGGGGAGCTGTTTTTT
CASSLSGQGAGELFF
>15|-|TRBJ1-2|TRBV27|few
TGTGCCAGCAGTTTAATATTTGGCTGGGGCTATGGCTACACCTTC
CASSLIFGWGYGYTF
>12|-|TRBJ2-1|TRBV6-5|few
TGTGCCAGCAAGGACTTAGCGAATGAGCAGTTCTTC
CASKDLANEQFF
>16|-|TRBJ1-2|TRBV12-3/TRBV12-4|-
TGTGCCAGCAGTCCTACGACAACGGGCAGTCACTATGGCTACACCTTC
CASSPTTTGSHYGYTF
>14|-|TRBJ2-7|TRBV5-5|many
TGTGCCAGCAGCCCACGACAGGCGGCCTACGAGCAGTACTTC
CASSPRQAAYEQYF
>15|-|TRBJ2-5|TRBV12-3/TRBV12-4|-
TGTGCCAGCAGTTCCATCCGAGGGGGTCCAGAGACCCAGTACTTC
CASSSIRGGPETQYF
>13|-|TRBJ2-7|TRBV30|many
TGTGCCTGGAGGGATACGAGCTCCTACGAGCAGTACTTC
CAWRDTSSYEQYF
>17|-|TRBJ2-1|TRBV27|few
TGTGCCAGCAGTTTTTCACGGGGGGCGGGAGCCTCCGGTGAGCAGTTCTTC
CASSFSRGAGASGEQFF
>15|-|TRBJ2-7|TRBV7-9|many
TGTGCCAGCAGCTTAAAATCTAGCGAAGGCTACGAGCAGTACTTC
CASSLKSSEGYEQYF
>13|-|TRBJ2-3|TRBV14|many
TGTGCCAGCAGCCAAGTTCCGCCAGATACGCAGTATTTT
CASSQVPPDTQYF
>13|-|TRBJ2-1|TRBV4-3|many
TGCGCCAGCAGCCAAGATACCGGGTATGAGCAGTTCTTC
CASSQDTGYEQFF
>15|-|TRBJ1-1|TRBV29-1|many
TGCAGCGTTGCCCCGCCGGGATTCATGAACACTGAAGCTTTCTTT
CSVAPPGFMNTEAFF
>15|-|TRBJ2-1|TRBV24-1|few
TGTGCCACCAGCGACAAATCCCGCTCCTACAATGAGCAGTTCTTC
CATSDKSRSYNEQFF
>16|-|TRBJ2-7|TRBV4-3|few
TGCGCCAGCAGCCAAGATACGGGGAGCCCGTGGGGCGAGCAGTACTTC
CASSQDTGSPWGEQYF